This TCR beta chain was identified in a study of cytotoxic CD8 clonotypes in ibrutinib-treated CLL. Overall study: IGHV unmutated 17 to 18; relapsed/refractory more than ten; treatment-naive over 14. Average yields of 255,043 productive templates and 100,000 or so productive rearrangements characterized the samples.

To note about this clone: Its specificity is not known.

Study-wide points: Researchers report that baseline clonality outpaced age-matched healthy donors and tracked circulating CD8+ T-cell counts. The times at which samples were taken varied between sustained-remission and progressing patients.

The germline V gene has CDR1 ENHRY and CDR2 SYGVKD. The CDR3 covers 16 residues. The ends were cut back, 3 bases at V and 4 bases at J, with 19 bases in the middle. Assay used: immunoSEQ multiplex PCR; TCRdb lists only in-frame clones, some missing. This sample has approximately 160,000 clones, with 70% to 90% found just once. The chain has TRBV10-3 and TRBJ2-7, with D perhaps TRBD1 or TRBD2 (6 bases each). The TCR originated in a human donor with chronic lymphocytic leukemia. The material sequenced was PBMCs, taken at disease progression, from a patient treated with ibrutinib. As DNA, the CDR3 is TGTGCCATCAGTGACCTCGGACAGTGGGGGGTATACGAGCAGTACTTC. It codes for CAISDLGQWGVYEQYF.